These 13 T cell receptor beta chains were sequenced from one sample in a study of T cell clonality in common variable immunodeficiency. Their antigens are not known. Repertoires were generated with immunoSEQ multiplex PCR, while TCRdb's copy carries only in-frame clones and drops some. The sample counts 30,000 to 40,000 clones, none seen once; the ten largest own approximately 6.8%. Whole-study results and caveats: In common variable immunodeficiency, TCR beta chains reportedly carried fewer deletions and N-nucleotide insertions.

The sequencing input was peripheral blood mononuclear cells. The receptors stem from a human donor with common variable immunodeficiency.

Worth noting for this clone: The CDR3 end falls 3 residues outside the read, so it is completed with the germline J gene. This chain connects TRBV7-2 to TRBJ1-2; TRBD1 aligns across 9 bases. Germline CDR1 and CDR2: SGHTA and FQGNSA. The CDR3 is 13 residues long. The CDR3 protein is CASSEGTGSGYTF. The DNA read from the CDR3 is TGTGCCAGCAGTGAGGGGACAGGGAGCGGC.

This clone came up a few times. CDR3 bases read: TGTGCCAGCAGCTTAATGGGGGCAGAAGAGACC. Protein product: CASSLMGAEET. The whole CDR3 protein is CASSLMGAEETQYF. The chain combines TRBV7-9 with TRBJ2-5; TRBD1 might be the D (6 bases). Read data end 3 residues before the CDR3 end; the end is taken from the germline J gene. Per germline, CDR1 SEHNR and CDR2 FQNEAQ (reference sequence). V gave up 2 bases and J gave up 3 bases, with 10 bases separating them. The CDR3 contains 14 residues. Using reference TRBV7-9 and TRBJ2-5 for the parts outside the CDR3, the full variable domain is DTGVSQNPRHKITKRGQNVTFRCDPISEHNRLYWYRQTLGQGPEFLTYFQNEAQLEKSRLLSDRFSAERPKGSFSTLEIQRTEQGDSAMYLCASSLMGAEETQYFGPGTRLLVL.

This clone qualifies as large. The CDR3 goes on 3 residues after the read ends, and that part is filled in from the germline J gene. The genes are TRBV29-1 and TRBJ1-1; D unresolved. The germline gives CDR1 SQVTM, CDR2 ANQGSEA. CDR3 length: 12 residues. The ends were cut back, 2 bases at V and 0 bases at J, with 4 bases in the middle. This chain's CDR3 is CSVERVNTEAFF. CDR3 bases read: TGCAGCGTTGAAAGGGTGAACACTGAA.

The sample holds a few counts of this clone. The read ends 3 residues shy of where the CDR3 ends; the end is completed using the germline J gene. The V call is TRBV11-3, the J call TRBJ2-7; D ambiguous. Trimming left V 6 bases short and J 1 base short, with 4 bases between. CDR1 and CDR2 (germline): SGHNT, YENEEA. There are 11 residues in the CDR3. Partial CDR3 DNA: TGTGCCAGCAGTCCATCCTACGAG. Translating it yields CASSPSYE. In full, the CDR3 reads CASSPSYEQYF.

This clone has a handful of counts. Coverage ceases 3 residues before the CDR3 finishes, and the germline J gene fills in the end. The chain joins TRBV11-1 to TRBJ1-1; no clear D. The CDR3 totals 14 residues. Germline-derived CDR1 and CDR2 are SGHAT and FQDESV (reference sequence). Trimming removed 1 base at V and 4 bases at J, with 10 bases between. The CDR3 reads CASSLGRVGTEAFF. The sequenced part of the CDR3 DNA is TGTGCCAGCAGCTTAGGGAGGGTGGGCACTGAA.

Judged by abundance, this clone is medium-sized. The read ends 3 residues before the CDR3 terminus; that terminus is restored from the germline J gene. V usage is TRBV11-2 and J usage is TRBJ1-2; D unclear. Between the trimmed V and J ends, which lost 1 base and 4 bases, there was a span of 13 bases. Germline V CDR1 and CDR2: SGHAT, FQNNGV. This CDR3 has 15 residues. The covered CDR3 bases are TGTGCCAGCAGCTTAGTTACGGACTGGACCTATGGC. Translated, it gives CASSLVTDWTYG. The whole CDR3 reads CASSLVTDWTYGYTF.

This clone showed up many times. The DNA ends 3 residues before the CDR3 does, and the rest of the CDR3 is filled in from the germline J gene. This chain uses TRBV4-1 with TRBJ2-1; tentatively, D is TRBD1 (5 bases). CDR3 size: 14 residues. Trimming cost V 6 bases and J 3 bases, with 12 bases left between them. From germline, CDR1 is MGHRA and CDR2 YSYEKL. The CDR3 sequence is CASRARANYNEQFF. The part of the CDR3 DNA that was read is TGCGCCAGCAGGGCCAGGGCCAACTACAATGAG.

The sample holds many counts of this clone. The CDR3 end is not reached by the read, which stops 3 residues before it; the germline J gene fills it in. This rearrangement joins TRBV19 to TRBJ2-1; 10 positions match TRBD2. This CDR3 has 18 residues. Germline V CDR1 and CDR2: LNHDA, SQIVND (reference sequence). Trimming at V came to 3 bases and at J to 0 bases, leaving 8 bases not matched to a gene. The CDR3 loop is CASSITSGMSNSYNEQFF. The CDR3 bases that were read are TGTGCCAGTAGTATTACTAGCGGGATGTCGAACTCCTACAATGAG.

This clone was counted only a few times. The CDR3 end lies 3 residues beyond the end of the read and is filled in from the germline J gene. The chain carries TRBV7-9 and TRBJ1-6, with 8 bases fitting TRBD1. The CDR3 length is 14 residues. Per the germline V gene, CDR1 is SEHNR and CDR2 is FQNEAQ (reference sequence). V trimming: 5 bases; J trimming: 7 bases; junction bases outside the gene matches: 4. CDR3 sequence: CASSPGGKNSPLHF. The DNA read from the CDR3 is TGTGCCAGCAGCCCAGGGGGCAAGAATTCACCC.

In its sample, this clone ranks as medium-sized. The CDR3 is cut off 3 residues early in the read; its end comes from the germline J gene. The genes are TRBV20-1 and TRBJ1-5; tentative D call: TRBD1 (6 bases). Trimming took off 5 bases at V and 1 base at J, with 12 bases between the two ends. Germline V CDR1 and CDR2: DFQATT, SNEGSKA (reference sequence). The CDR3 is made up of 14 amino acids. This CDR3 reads CSALGTRSNQPQHF. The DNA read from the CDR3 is TGCAGTGCTTTAGGGACACGGAGCAATCAGCCC.

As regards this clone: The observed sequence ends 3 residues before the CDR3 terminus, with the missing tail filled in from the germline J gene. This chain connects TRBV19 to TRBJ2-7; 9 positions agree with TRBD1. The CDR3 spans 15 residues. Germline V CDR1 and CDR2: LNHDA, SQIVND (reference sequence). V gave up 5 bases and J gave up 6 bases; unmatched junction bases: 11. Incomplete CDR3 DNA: TGTGCCAGTAGTTTCCCGGGACAGGGTGGGCTCGAG. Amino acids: CASSFPGQGGLE. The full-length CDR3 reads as CASSFPGQGGLEQYF.

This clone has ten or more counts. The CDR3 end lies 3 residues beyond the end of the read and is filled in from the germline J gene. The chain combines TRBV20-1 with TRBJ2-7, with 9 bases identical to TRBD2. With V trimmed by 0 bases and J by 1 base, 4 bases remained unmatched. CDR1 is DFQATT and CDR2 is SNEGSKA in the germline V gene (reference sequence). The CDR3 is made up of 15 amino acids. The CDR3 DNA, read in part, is TGCAGTGCTAGAGATCCCCTAGCGGGGTCCTACGAG. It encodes CSARDPLAGSYE. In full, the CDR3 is CSARDPLAGSYEQYF.

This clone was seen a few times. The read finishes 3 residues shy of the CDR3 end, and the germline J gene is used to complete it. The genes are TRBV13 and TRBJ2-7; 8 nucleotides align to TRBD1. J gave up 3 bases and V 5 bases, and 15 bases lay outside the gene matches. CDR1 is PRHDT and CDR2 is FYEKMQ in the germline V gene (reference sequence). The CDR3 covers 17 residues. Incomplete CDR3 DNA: TGTGCCAGCAGCGAAGGACAGGGTGTGGTGGGTTACTACGAG. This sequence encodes CASSEGQGVVGYYE. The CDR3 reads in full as CASSEGQGVVGYYEQYF.